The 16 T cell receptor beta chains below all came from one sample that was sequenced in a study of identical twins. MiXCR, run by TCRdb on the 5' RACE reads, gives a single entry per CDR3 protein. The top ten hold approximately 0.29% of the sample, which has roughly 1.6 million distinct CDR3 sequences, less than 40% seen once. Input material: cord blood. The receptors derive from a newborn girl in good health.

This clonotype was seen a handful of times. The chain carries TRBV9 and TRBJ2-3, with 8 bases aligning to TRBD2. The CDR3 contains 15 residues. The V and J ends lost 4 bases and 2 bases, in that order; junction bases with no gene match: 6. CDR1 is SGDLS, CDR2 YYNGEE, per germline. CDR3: CASSPSGPYTDTQYF. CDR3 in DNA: TGTGCCAGCAGCCCTAGCGGGCCTTACACAGATACGCAGTATTTT.

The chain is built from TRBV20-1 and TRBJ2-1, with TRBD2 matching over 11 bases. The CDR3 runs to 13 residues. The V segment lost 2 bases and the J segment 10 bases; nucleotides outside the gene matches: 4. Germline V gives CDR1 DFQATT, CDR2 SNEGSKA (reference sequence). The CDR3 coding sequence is TGCAGTGCTAGAAGTCTAGCGGGAGGCGAGCAGTTCTTC. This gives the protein CSARSLAGGEQFF.

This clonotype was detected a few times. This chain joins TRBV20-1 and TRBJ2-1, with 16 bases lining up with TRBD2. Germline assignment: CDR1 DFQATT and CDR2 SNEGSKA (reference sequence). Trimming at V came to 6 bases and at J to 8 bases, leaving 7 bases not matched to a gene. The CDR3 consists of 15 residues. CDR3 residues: CSAPGLAGGADEQFF. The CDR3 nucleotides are TGCAGTGCCCCGGGACTAGCGGGGGGGGCCGATGAGCAGTTCTTC.

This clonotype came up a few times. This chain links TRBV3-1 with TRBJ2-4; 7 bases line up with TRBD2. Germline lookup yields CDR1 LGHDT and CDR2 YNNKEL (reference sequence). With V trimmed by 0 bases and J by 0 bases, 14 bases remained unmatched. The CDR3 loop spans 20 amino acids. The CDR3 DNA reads TGTGCCAGCAGCCAAGATTTAACGGGGGGATTCTCGGTAGCCAAAAACATTCAGTACTTC. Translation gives CASSQDLTGGFSVAKNIQYF.

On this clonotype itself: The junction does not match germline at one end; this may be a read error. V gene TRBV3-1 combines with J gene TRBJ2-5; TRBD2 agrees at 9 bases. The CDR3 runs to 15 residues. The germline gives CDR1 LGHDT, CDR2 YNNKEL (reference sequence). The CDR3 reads CASSPGLAEQETRYF. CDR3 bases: TGTGCCAGCAGCCCGGGACTAGCTGAGCAAGAGACCCGGTACTTC.

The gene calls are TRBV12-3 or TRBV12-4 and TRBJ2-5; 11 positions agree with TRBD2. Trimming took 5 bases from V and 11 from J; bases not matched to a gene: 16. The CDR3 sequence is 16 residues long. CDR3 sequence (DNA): TGTGCCAGCAGTATTAGCGGGAGGGGAACCGGCAATGAGCAGTACTTC. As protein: CASSISGRGTGNEQYF.

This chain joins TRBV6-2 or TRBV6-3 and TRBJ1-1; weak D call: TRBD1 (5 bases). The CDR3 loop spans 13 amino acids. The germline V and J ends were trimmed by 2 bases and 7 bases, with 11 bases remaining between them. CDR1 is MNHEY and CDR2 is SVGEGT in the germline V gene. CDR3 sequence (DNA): TGTGCCAGCAGTTACGGGACGGCCCTTGAAGCTTTCTTT. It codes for CASSYGTALEAFF.

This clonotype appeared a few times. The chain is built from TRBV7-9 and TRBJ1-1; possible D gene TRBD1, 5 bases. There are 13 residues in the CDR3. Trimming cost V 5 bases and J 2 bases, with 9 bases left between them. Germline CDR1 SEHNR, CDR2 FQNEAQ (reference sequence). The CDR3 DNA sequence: TGTGCCAGCAGCCACGGGACCAACACTGAAGCTTTCTTT. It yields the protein CASSHGTNTEAFF.

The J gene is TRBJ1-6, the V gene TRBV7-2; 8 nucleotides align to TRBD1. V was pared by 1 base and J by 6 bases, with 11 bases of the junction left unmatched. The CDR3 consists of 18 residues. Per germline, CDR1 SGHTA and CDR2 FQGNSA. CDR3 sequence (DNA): TGTGCCAGCAGCTTAGGCAGGGGGCAGCCTACTCCTAATTCACCCCTCCACTTT. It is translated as CASSLGRGQPTPNSPLHF. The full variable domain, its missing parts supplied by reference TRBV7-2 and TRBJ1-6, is GAGVSQSPSNKVTEKGKDVELRCDPISGHTALYWYRQSLGQGLEFLIYFQGNSAPDKSGLPSDRFSAERTGGSVSTLTIQRTQQEDSAVYLCASSLGRGQPTPNSPLHFGNGTRLTVT.

CDR3 amino acids: CASSEDSGYEQYF. DNA for the CDR3: TGTGCCAGCAGTGAAGATTCCGGCTACGAGCAGTACTTC. The chain recombines TRBV6-1 with TRBJ2-4; D remains unclear. The DNA matches TRBJ2-7 better at its end, which makes the J call doubtful. Germline CDR1 MNHNS, CDR2 SASEGT. The CDR3 contains 13 residues.

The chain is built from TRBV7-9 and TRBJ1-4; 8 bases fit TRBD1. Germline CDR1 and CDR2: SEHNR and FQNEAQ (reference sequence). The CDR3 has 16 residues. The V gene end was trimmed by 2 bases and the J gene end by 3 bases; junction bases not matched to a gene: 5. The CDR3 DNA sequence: TGTGCCAGCAGCTTATGGACAGGGCGGGCTAATGAAAAACTGTTTTTT. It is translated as CASSLWTGRANEKLFF.

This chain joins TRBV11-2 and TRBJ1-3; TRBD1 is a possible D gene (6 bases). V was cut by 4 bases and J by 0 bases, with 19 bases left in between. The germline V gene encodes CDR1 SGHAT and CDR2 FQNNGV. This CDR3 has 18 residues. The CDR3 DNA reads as TGTGCCAGCAGCTCCAGGGGTAGGGACACTGTCTCTGGAAACACCATATATTTT. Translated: CASSSRGRDTVSGNTIYF. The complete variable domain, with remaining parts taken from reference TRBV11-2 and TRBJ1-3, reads EAGVAQSPRYKIIEKRQSVAFWCNPISGHATLYWYQQILGQGPKLLIQFQNNGVVDDSQLPKDRFSAERLKGVDSTLKIQPAKLEDSAVYLCASSSRGRDTVSGNTIYFGEGSWLTVV.

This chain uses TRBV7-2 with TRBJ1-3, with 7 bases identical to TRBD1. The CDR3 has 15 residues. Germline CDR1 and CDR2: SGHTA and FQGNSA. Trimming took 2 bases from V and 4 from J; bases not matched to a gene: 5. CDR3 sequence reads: CASSLYGTAGNTIYF. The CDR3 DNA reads TGTGCCAGCAGCTTATATGGGACAGCCGGAAACACCATATATTTT.

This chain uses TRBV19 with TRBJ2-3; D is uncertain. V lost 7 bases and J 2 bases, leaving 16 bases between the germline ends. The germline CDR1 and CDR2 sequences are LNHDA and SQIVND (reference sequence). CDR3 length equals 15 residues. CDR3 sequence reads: CASTTVGWATDTQYF. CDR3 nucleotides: TGTGCCAGTACTACAGTGGGATGGGCCACAGATACGCAGTATTTT. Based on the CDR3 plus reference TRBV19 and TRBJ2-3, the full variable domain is DGGITQSPKYLFRKEGQNVTLSCEQNLNHDAMYWYRQDPGQGLRLIYYSQIVNDFQKGDIAEGYSVSREKKESFPLTVTSAQKNPTAFYLCASTTVGWATDTQYFGPGTRLTVL.

DNA for the CDR3: TGTGCCAGCAGTCCTTTAGTGGGACGGACCTACGAGCAGTACTTC. Residues: CASSPLVGRTYEQYF. The chain has TRBV5-8 and TRBJ2-7; D is possibly TRBD1 or TRBD2 (5 bases each). This CDR3 comprises 15 residues. Trimming shortened V by 5 bases and J by 2 bases, and 17 bases separated the two germline ends. CDR1 and CDR2 from the germline V gene are SGHTS and YDEGEE.

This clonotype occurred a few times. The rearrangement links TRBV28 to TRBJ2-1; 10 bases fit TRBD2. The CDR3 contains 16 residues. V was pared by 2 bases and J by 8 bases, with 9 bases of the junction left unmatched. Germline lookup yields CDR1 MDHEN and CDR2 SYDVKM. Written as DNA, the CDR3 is TGTGCCAGCAGTTTAGGGTGGCTAGCGGGAGTCCATGAGCAGTTCTTC. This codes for CASSLGWLAGVHEQFF.